This note documents a single T cell receptor (beta chain) sequence. This clonotype was observed a handful of times. Its antigen target is currently unknown. No base quality values were provided; no much bigger clone lies one nucleotide off. Taken from the germline V gene (reference sequence), the CDR1 and CDR2 loops are MNHNY and SVGAGI. Germline trimming: 7 bases from V, 5 bases from J; junction bases outside gene matches: 9. From the cysteine up to the phenylalanine, the CDR3 has a length of 14 residues. The sequence is cut down to CDR3 DNA, 42 bases in frame from base 1. The library was built by means of multiplex PCR. TCRdb lists the instrument as Illumina HiSeq 2500. TCRbeta libraries were constructed through three rounds of nested PCR with primers (Table S4) according to protocols adapted from ARM-PCR. PCR products of 200-500 bp were gel-excised and purified with the QIAquick gel extraction kit before sequencing. The authors' analysis ran thus. Trimmomatic was used to clean the reads, FLASH merged the cleaned reads into complete CDR3 sequences, and MiTCR assigned the sequences to V(D)J germline segments. VDJtools was used to compute clonal diversity as the inverse Simpson's index. In-frame sequences without a premature stop codon were defined as productive reads. TCRdb took the public reads, trimmed them with fastp at Q25, ran MiXCR for clone calling and kept in-frame beta chains. Rows are combined by CDR3 protein, so each entry shows the most common genes and DNA. TCRdb's processing, not the authors', yielded these V and J calls. The sample table shows almost 75,000 distinct CDR3 sequences, and roughly 70% are seen once. Approximately 30% of the sample is taken by the ten largest.

This sample stems from a study of tumor and adjacent non-tumor tissue in lung cancer listed by TCRdb under 2018. Regarding the study in general: Of the cohort, 12 patients had adenocarcinoma, 2 had squamous cell carcinoma and 1 had small cell lung cancer. The 15 or so patients were aged about 30 to 80 years, included 10 men and 5 women, and had TNM stage I to III disease. Sequencing produced around 130,000,000 productive TCRbeta reads in total, an average of about 4.17 million reads per sample. Bulk TCRbeta repertoires were compared between lung tumor tissue and matched distant non-tumor lung tissue obtained from about 16 lung cancer patients. Fewer than 35 paired specimens, one tumor and one normal lung sample per patient, were profiled by TCRbeta CDR3 sequencing. The investigation overall reported the following: TCR diversity was significantly higher in younger patients, and higher tumor TCR diversity was associated with shorter overall and disease-free survival. With only around 16 patients in the cohort, the authors noted that larger samples and more detailed clinical data are needed. A significantly larger cumulative share of the repertoire was made up by the top 100 clones in normal lung than in tumor tissue. Tumor tissue showed significantly higher TCR diversity (inverse Simpson) than normal lung tissue, at roughly 390 vs 170 (P = 0.0075, Mann-Whitney U test). Peripheral blood was not sequenced, so blood TCRbeta repertoires in these lung cancer patients were not examined. Neither the sequencing platform nor unique molecular identifiers are mentioned in the methods.

Bulk unsorted tissue served as the source for RNA extraction, and RNA quality was assessed using a NanoDrop ND-1000 and an Agilent 2100. Normal lung samples were distant non-tumor tissue taken more than 3 cm from the tumor edge. Donors were newly diagnosed lung cancer patients admitted for thoracic surgery in China between August and November 2014, without prior chemotherapy. Patients with previous radiotherapy or chemotherapy, or with another concurrent cancer, were excluded from the study. Pieces of surgical tissue measuring roughly 1-2.2 cm3 were kept in RNAlater solution and held at -80 degrees C until needed.

The TCR originated in a woman in her forties or fifties with non-small cell lung cancer. The sample taken for sequencing was distant non-tumor lung tissue. The rearrangement combines TRBV6-6 with TRBJ2-5; 8 middle bases align to TRBD2. CDR3 loop: CASTMREDPETQYF. The nucleotide sequence is TGTGCCAGCACTATGCGGGAGGATCCGGAGACCCAGTACTTC.